The clone carrying this T cell receptor (beta chain) was counted at least ten times. What it binds is unknown. TCRdb re-called the multiplex PCR reads with MiXCR, one entry per CDR3 protein. This table holds 270,000 or so distinct CDR3 sequences, roughly 30% found once. This sample is part of a study of breast tumors, draining lymph nodes, adjacent tissues. Study-wide results and limits: That most tumor T cells come from lymph nodes remained unproven. Most tumor T cells seemingly derive from lymph node, then expand in tumor. Compared with lymph nodes, tumors were less diverse; compared with nontumor tissue, more. Luminal-like breast cancer showed significantly higher tumor–nontumor repertoire similarity than basal-like.

Germline V lookup: CDR1 KGHSH, CDR2 LQKENI. V lost 3 bases and J 11 bases, leaving 11 bases between the germline ends. This CDR3 has 13 residues. Samples came from axillary lymph nodes draining the breast cancer. V is TRBV18 and J is TRBJ1-6, with D uncertain. This TCR came from a female donor with breast cancer. Some clones in this sample may be carry-over from other donors' samples. What was sequenced was axillary lymph node tissue. The CDR3 loop is CASSPSDTAPLHF. The DNA of the CDR3 is TGTGCCAGCTCACCCTCCGACACGGCACCCCTCCACTTT.